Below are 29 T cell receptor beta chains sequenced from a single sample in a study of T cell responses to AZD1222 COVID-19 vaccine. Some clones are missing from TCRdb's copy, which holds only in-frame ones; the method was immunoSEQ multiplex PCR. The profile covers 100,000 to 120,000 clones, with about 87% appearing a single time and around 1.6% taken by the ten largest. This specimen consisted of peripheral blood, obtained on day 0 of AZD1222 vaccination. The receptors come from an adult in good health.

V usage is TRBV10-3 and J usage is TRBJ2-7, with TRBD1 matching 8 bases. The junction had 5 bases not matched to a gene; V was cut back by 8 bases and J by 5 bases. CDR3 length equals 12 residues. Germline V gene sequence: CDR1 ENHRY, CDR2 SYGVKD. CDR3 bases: TGTGCCATCGGGCAGGGGGCGAACGAGCAGTACTTC. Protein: CAIGQGANEQYF.

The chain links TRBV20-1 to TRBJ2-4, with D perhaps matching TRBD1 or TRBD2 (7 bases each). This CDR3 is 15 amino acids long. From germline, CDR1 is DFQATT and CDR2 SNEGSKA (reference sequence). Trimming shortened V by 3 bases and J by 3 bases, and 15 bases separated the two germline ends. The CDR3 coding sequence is TGCAGTGCTAGTTTAGGCAGGGGGGGCAAAAACATTCAGTACTTC. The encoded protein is CSASLGRGGKNIQYF.

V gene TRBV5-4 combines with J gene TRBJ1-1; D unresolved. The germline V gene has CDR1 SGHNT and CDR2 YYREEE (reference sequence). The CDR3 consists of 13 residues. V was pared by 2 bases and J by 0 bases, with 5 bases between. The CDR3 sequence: CASSFSVNTEAFF. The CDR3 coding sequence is TGTGCCAGCAGCTTCAGTGTGAACACTGAAGCTTTCTTT. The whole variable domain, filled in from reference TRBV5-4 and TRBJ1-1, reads ETGVTQSPTHLIKTRGQQVTLRCSSQSGHNTVSWYQQALGQGPQFIFQYYREEENGRGNFPPRFSGLQFPNYSSELNVNALELDDSALYLCASSFSVNTEAFFGQGTRLTVV.

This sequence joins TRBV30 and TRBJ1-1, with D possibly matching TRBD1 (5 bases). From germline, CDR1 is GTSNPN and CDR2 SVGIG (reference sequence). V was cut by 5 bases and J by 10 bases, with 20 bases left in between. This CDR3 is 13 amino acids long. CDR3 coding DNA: TGTGCCTGGGGTGCTTTTCCCCAGGGTGCAGCTTTCTTT. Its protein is CAWGAFPQGAAFF.

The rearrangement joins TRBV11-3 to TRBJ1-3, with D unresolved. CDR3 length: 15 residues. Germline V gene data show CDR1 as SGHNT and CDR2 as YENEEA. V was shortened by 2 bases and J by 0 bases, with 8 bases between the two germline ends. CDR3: CASSLRGSSGNTIYF. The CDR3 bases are TGTGCCAGCAGCTTACGGGGTTCCTCTGGAAACACCATATATTTT.

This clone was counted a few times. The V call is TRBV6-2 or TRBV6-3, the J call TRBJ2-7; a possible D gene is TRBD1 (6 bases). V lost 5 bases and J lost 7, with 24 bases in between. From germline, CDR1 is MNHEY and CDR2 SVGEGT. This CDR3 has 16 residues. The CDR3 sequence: CASSHGQTRLLREQYF. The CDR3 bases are TGTGCCAGCAGTCACGGACAGACCCGACTCCTAAGGGAGCAGTACTTC.

The CDR3: CASGRTSGRRADTQYF. The CDR3 bases are TGTGCCAGCGGGCGGACTAGCGGGAGAAGGGCAGATACGCAGTATTTT. This chain joins TRBV27 and TRBJ2-3, with 13 bases fitting TRBD2. The CDR3 covers 16 residues. The J segment lost 4 bases and the V segment lost 8 bases, leaving 9 bases of the junction unmatched. Germline CDR1 reads MNHEY; CDR2 reads SMNVEV (reference sequence).

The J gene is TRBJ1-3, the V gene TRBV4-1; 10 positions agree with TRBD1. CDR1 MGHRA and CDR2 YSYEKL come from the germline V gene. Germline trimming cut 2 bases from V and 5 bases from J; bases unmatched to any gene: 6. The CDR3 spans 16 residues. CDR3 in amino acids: CASSQTGTGDRNTIYF. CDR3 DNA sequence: TGCGCCAGCAGCCAAACCGGGACAGGGGATAGAAACACCATATATTTT.

CDR3 DNA: TGTGCCAGCAGCTTGAGGACAGGGAATTCACCCCTCCACTTT. It is translated as CASSLRTGNSPLHF. The J gene is TRBJ1-6, the V gene TRBV13, with TRBD1 matching 8 bases. CDR3 size: 14 residues. Trimming removed 3 bases from V and 7 bases from J; junction bases left unmatched: 2. Germline lookup yields CDR1 PRHDT and CDR2 FYEKMQ (reference sequence). Combining the CDR3 with reference TRBV13 and TRBJ1-6 gives the whole variable domain AAGVIQSPRHLIKEKRETATLKCYPIPRHDTVYWYQQGPGQDPQFLISFYEKMQSDKGSIPDRFSAQQFSDYHSELNMSSLELGDSALYFCASSLRTGNSPLHFGNGTRLTVT.

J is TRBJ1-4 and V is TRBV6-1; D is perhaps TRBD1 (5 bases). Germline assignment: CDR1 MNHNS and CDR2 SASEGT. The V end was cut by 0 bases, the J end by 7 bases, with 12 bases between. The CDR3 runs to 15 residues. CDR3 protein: CASSEAWGSGEKLFF. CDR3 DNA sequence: TGTGCCAGCAGTGAAGCGTGGGGGTCGGGTGAAAAACTGTTTTTT.

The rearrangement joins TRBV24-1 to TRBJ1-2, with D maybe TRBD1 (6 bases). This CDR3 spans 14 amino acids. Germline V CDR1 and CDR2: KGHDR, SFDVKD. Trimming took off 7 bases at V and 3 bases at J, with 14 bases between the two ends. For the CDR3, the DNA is TGTGCCACCAGAGGTGGAGGGGGAGACTATGGCTACACCTTC. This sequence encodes CATRGGGGDYGYTF.

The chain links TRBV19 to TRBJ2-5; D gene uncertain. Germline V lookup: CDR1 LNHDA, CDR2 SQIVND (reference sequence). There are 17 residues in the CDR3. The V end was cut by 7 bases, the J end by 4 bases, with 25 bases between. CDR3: CASKMRIGSLGSETQYF. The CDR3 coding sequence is TGTGCCAGTAAAATGAGGATCGGATCATTAGGCTCAGAGACCCAGTACTTC.

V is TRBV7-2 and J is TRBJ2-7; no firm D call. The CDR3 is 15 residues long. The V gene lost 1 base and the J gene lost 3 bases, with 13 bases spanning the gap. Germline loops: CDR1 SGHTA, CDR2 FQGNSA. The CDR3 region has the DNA TGTGCCAGCAGCTTAGGACCAACGGGCAGCTACGAGCAGTACTTC. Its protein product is CASSLGPTGSYEQYF.

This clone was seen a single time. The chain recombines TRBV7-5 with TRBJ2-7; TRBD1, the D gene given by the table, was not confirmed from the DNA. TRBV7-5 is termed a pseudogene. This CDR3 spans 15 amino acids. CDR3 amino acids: CVRSSRDRGSYEQYF. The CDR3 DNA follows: TGTGTCAGAAGCTCCCGGGACAGGGGCTCCTACGAGCAGTACTTC.

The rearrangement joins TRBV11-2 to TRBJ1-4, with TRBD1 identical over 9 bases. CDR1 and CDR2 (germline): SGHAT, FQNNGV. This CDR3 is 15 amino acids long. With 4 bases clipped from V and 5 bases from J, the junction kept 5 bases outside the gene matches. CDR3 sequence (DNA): TGTGCCAGCAGCTCCGGGACAGGGAGGAATGAAAAACTGTTTTTT. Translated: CASSSGTGRNEKLFF.

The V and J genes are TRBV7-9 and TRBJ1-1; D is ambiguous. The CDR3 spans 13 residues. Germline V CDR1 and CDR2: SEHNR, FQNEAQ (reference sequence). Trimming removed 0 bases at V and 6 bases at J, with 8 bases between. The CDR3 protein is CASSLALGSEAFF. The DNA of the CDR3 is TGTGCCAGCAGCTTAGCGCTTGGCTCTGAAGCTTTCTTT.

For the CDR3, the DNA is TGTGCCAGCAGCTACGGACAGGCCTTAGAAGAAGCTTTCTTT. It encodes CASSYGQALEEAFF. The chain couples TRBV7-8 to TRBJ1-1, with 7 bases identical to TRBD1. There are 14 residues in the CDR3. Unmatched junction bases numbered 10, after V lost 4 bases and J lost 8 bases. CDR1 is SGHVS and CDR2 is FQNEAQ in the germline V gene.

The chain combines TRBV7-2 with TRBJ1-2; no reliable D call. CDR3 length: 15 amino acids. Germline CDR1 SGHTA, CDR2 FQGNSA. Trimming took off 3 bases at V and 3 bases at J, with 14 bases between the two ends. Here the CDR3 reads CASSFKSTAHYGYTF. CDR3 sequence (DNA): TGTGCCAGCAGCTTCAAATCTACAGCCCACTATGGCTACACCTTC.

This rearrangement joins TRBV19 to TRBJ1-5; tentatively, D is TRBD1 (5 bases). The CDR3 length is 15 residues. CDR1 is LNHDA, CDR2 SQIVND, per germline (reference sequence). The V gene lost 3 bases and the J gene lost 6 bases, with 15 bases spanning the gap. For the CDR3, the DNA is TGTGCCAGTAGTATGAATGGGGGGGATAGTCAGCCCCAGCATTTT. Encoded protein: CASSMNGGDSQPQHF.

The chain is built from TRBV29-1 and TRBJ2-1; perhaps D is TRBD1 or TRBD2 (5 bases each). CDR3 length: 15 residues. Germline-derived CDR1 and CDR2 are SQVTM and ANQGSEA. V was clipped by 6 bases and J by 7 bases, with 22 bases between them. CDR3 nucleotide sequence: TGCAGCGTGGGCGGGTTACAGGAATGGGGGAATGAGCAGTTCTTC. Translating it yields CSVGGLQEWGNEQFF.

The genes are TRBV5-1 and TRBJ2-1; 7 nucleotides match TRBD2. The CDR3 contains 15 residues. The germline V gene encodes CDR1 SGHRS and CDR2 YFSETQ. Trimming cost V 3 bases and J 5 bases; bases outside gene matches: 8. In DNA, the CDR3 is TGCGCCAGCAGCTCGGGGGGACTGCAGAACAATGAGCAGTTCTTC. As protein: CASSSGGLQNNEQFF.

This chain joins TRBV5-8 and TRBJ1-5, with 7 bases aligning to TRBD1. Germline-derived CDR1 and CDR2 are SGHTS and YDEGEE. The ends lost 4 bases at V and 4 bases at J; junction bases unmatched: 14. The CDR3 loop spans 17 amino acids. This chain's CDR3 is CASSPRTGDVWNQPQHF. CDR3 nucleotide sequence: TGTGCCAGCAGCCCCAGGACAGGAGATGTTTGGAATCAGCCCCAGCATTTT.

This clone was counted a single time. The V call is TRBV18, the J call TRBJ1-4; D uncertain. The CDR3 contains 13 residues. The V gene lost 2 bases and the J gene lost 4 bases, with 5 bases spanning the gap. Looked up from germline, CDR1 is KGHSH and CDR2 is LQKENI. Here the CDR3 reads CASSPGYNEKLFF. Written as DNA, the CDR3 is TGTGCCAGCTCACCAGGATATAATGAAAAACTGTTTTTT.

CDR3 region: CASSSESRASTEAFF. As DNA, the CDR3 is TGTGCCAGCAGCTCCGAGTCCAGGGCGAGCACTGAAGCTTTCTTT. The chain joins TRBV11-2 to TRBJ1-1, with a tentative D call TRBD1 (5 bases). The V gene lost 4 bases and the J gene lost 4 bases, with 16 bases spanning the gap. The germline V gene encodes CDR1 SGHAT and CDR2 FQNNGV. This CDR3 region has 15 residues.

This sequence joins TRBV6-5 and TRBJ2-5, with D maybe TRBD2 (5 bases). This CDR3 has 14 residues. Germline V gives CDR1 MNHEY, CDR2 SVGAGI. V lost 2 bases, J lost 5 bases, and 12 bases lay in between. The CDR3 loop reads CASSYGFSVETQYF. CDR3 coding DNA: TGTGCCAGCAGTTACGGGTTTAGCGTTGAGACCCAGTACTTC.

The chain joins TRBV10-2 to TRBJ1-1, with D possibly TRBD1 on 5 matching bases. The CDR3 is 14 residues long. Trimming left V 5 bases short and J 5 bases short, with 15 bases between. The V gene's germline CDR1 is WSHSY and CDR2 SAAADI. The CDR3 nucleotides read TGCGCCAGCAGTACCGGGACCTCGGGGACTGAAGCTTTCTTT. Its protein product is CASSTGTSGTEAFF.

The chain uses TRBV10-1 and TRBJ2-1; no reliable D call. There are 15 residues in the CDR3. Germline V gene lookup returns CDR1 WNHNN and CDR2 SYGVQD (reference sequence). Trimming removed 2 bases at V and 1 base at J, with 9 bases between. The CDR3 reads CASSESIGSYNEQFF. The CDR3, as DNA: TGCGCCAGCAGTGAGAGTATAGGGTCCTACAATGAGCAGTTCTTC.

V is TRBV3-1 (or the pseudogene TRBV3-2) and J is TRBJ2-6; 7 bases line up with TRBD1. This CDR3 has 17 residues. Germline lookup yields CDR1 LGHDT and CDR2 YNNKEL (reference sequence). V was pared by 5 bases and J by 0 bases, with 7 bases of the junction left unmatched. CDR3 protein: CASSVSGTVSGANVLTF. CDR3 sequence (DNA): TGTGCCAGCAGCGTATCCGGGACAGTCTCTGGGGCCAACGTCCTGACTTTC.

CDR3 nucleotides: TGCGCCAGCAGCCAAGATCTTGGTAGCGGGGGGCCGGGGGAGACCCAGTACTTC. It codes for CASSQDLGSGGPGETQYF. The rearrangement links TRBV4-1 to TRBJ2-5; TRBD2 matches 10 bases. Germline CDR1 MGHRA, CDR2 YSYEKL. V gave up 0 bases and J gave up 5 bases; unmatched junction bases: 12. The CDR3 is 18 amino acids.